This TCR beta chain was found in a study of blood T cell repertoires in COVID-19. Trimming took 3 bases from V and 9 from J, leaving 11 bases between them. The CDR3 is 13 amino acids. Germline V lookup: CDR1 KGHDR, CDR2 SFDVKD. The repertoire was sequenced with immunoSEQ multiplex PCR; TCRdb's copy has only in-frame clones and lacks some. Altogether roughly 250,000 clones are present, approximately 85% being singletons, with the ten largest covering around 12%. The sequence derives from a woman aged 60 to 75 with active or convalescent COVID-19. The sequenced sample consisted of peripheral blood. V gene TRBV24-1 combines with J gene TRBJ2-1, with D perhaps matching TRBD2 (5 bases). CDR3: CATSDVLASEQFF. The CDR3 nucleotides read TGTGCCACCAGTGATGTGCTAGCCTCTGAGCAGTTCTTC.